This TCR beta chain emerged from a study of blood T cells in healthy people across ages. Whole-study findings and limits: When one million T cells were used, diversity estimates were thought to be underestimates. Naive CD4+ cells and diversity were both higher in long-lived donors than in aged donors.

This CDR3 is built from 14 residues. Germline V gene sequence: CDR1 KGHDR, CDR2 SFDVKD. The J segment lost 9 bases and the V segment lost 3 bases, leaving 6 bases of the junction unmatched. Through a sample-barcoded 5' primer and a J-beta primer mix, a second PCR was run for roughly 7 to 11 cycles. No fewer than 2.5 million CDR3-containing paired-end reads came from each sample. TCRdb reanalysed the 5' RACE reads using MiXCR and keeps one entry per CDR3 protein. The table records around 1.5 million distinct CDR3 sequences, around 39% of them present only once. This clonotype was counted a few times. Its specificity is not known.

The sequence was collected from a woman aged 18-30 years in good health. The sequenced material came from blood. The rearrangement links TRBV24-1 to TRBJ2-1; TRBD1 matches 8 bases. CDR3 in amino acids: CATSDPDRGFEQFF. The CDR3, as DNA: TGTGCCACCAGTGATCCCGACAGGGGTTTTGAGCAGTTCTTC.